A selection of T cell receptor beta chains follows, all from one sample in a study of T cells in Graves' hyperthyroidism and ophthalmopathy. TCRdb redid the calling of the multiplex PCR reads with MiXCR, one entry per CDR3 protein. The profile shows a few hundred thousand distinct CDR3 sequences, more than 15% of them singletons. The sample comprised blood. Receptors originate from a young woman with Graves' hyperthyroidism. CDR3s include the opening cysteine and the closing phenylalanine or tryptophan. D genes are given only for firm matches. The listing skips clone size in some rows; elsewhere it reads once, few, many or a size class.

CDR3 length | D gene | clone size | J gene | V gene | CDR3 DNA | CDR3 protein
14 | NA | many | TRBJ2-7 | TRBV11-2 | TGTGCCAGCACCCCGGGCCCAGGGAACTACGAGCAGTACTTC | CASTPGPGNYEQYF
15 | NA | NA | TRBJ2-2 | TRBV19 | TGTGCCAGTAGTACCAGGACTACGAACACCGGGGAGCTGTTTTTT | CASSTRTTNTGELFF
17 | NA | few | TRBJ1-5 | TRBV4-1 | TGCGCCAGCAGCCTAACGGGATCGGGGTCTAGCAATCAGCCCCAGCATTTT | CASSLTGSGSSNQPQHF
19 | NA | many | TRBJ2-3 | TRBV27 | TGTGCCAGCAGTTTATTCGCCGCCAGGATGGGACTTCTCACAGATACGCAGTATTTT | CASSLFAARMGLLTDTQYF
14 | TRBD1 | many | TRBJ1-2 | TRBV12-3/TRBV12-4 | TGTGCCAGCAGAGCCGGGACAGTTAACTATGGCTACACCTTC | CASRAGTVNYGYTF
14 | NA | NA | TRBJ1-2 | TRBV2 | TGTGCCAGCAGTGAACGGGTTTCCCACTATGGCTACACCTTC | CASSERVSHYGYTF
16 | TRBD2 | many | TRBJ2-1 | TRBV20-1 | TGCAGTGCTAGAGACCTGACTAGCGGGAATCCCAATGAGCAGTTCTTC | CSARDLTSGNPNEQFF
14 | NA | NA | TRBJ2-3 | TRBV20-1 | TGCAGTGCGAGAGGGGGGAGGGCCCCGGGGACGCAGTATTTT | CSARGGRAPGTQYF
14 | TRBD1 | NA | TRBJ2-5 | TRBV7-9 | TGTGCCAGCAGCTACGGGACAGGGCGGGAGACCCAGTACTTC | CASSYGTGRETQYF
16 | NA | NA | TRBJ1-5 | TRBV20-1 | TGCAGTGCTAGAGTGGCTAACAGGATCCTCAATCAGCCCCAGCATTTT | CSARVANRILNQPQHF
15 | NA | few | TRBJ2-1 | TRBV5-1 | TGCGCCAGCAGCTTGGACGGAAATACCTACAATGAGCAGTTCTTC | CASSLDGNTYNEQFF
14 | TRBD1 | many | TRBJ2-7 | TRBV12-3/TRBV12-4 | TGTGCCAGCAGTCCAGTAGGACAGGGCTACGAGCAGTACTTC | CASSPVGQGYEQYF
16 | NA | many | TRBJ1-3 | TRBV3-1 | TGTGCCAGCAGCCAAGAGGAGGAGCTCTCTGGAAACACCATATATTTT | CASSQEEELSGNTIYF
12 | NA | many | TRBJ1-1 | TRBV28 | TGTGCCAGCTCAGTCCTGAACACTGAAGCTTTCTTT | CASSVLNTEAFF
16 | NA | few | TRBJ2-7 | TRBV7-8 | TGTGCCAGCAGCTTAGGTCCCCCGACCTCGACCTACGAGCAGTACTTC | CASSLGPPTSTYEQYF
14 | NA | many | TRBJ2-1 | TRBV2 | TGTGCCAGCAGGTCCGGGAGCCTTAACAATGAGCAGTTCTTC | CASRSGSLNNEQFF
14 | NA | NA | TRBJ2-7 | TRBV12-3/TRBV12-4 | TGTGCCAGCAGTTTATCTGCTGCCGCCTACGAGCAGTACTTC | CASSLSAAAYEQYF
14 | TRBD2 | many | TRBJ2-7 | TRBV6-2/TRBV6-3 | TGTGCCAGCAGTCTTAGCGGGGGAGCCTACGAGCAGTACTTC | CASSLSGGAYEQYF
12 | NA | many | TRBJ1-1 | TRBV28 | TGTGCCAGCAGTTTCGGAGAAACTGAAGCTTTCTTT | CASSFGETEAFF
15 | NA | many | TRBJ1-1 | TRBV6-1 | TGTGCCAGCAGTGAGTCTCTACATCTAAACACTGAAGCTTTCTTT | CASSESLHLNTEAFF
17 | NA | NA | TRBJ1-1 | TRBV19 | TGTGCCAGTAGTCCCTCTCTGGGGGGCAGGAGAGACACTGAAGCTTTCTTT | CASSPSLGGRRDTEAFF
15 | TRBD1 | many | TRBJ2-1 | TRBV9 | TGTGCCAGCAGCGTAGGACAGGGAACCTACAATGAGCAGTTCTTC | CASSVGQGTYNEQFF
14 | NA | few | TRBJ2-3 | TRBV20-1 | TGCAGTGCAGTTGGGACTCGGGCACCAGATACGCAGTATTTT | CSAVGTRAPDTQYF
13 | NA | few | TRBJ1-3 | TRBV7-3 | TGTGCCAGCAGCCAGGGGTTTCGAAACACCATATATTTT | CASSQGFRNTIYF
11 | NA | many | TRBJ1-1 | TRBV19 | TGTGCCAGCGCCGGGGTCACTGAAGCTTTCTTT | CASAGVTEAFF
15 | NA | NA | TRBJ1-1 | TRBV19 | TGTGCCAGTAGTACCCACGGGGGGGTGAACACTGAAGCTTTCTTT | CASSTHGGVNTEAFF
12 | NA | many | TRBJ2-7 | TRBV2 | TGTGCCGGGATCTCAAGCTCCTACGAGCAGTACTTC | CAGISSSYEQYF
15 | NA | NA | TRBJ1-3 | TRBV7-2 | TGTGCCAGCAGCTCACGACAGTACTCTGGAAACACCATATATTTT | CASSSRQYSGNTIYF
13 | NA | NA | TRBJ1-1 | TRBV2 | TGTGCCAGCAGTGGACCCGGGAACACTGAAGCTTTCTTT | CASSGPGNTEAFF
13 | NA | once | TRBJ1-1 | TRBV5-1 | TGCGCCAGCAGCTTGTATGCGAACACTGAAGCTTTCTTT | CASSLYANTEAFF
16 | NA | many | TRBJ2-7 | TRBV18 | TGTGCCAGCTCACCACCGTCCGGGGAAGCAGGGTACGAGCAGTACTTC | CASSPPSGEAGYEQYF
14 | NA | many | TRBJ2-7 | TRBV10-1 | TGCGCCAGCAGTGAGTCCGGGAAAGACTACGAGCAGTACTTC | CASSESGKDYEQYF
13 | NA | NA | TRBJ1-2 | TRBV27 | TGTGCCAGCAGTTTAGCATGGGGCGGTGGCTACACCTTC | CASSLAWGGGYTF
16 | TRBD2 | NA | TRBJ2-1 | TRBV19 | TGTGCCAGTAGTACCTCAAGCGGGAACCTTAACAATGAGCAGTTCTTC | CASSTSSGNLNNEQFF
16 | TRBD2 | many | TRBJ2-1 | TRBV5-1 | TGCGCCAGCAGCGAGGGACTAGCGGGCGGTAGACATGAGCAGTTCTTC | CASSEGLAGGRHEQFF
16 | NA | NA | TRBJ2-1 | TRBV4-2 | TGTGCCAGCAGCCCCCACAGGACTGCCAGCTACAATGAGCAGTTCTTC | CASSPHRTASYNEQFF
14 | TRBD2 | few | TRBJ2-1 | TRBV11-2 | TGTGCCAGCAGCTTTGCGGGACTACTGGATGAGCAGTTCTTC | CASSFAGLLDEQFF
16 | NA | many | TRBJ1-5 | TRBV20-1 | TGCAGTGCTAGTGGGCAGGCTTCCCTTTCACGTCAGCCCCAGCATTTT | CSASGQASLSRQPQHF
14 | NA | few | TRBJ1-1 | TRBV20-1 | TGCAGTGCTTCCGTTTCTTGGGGGAACACTGAAGCTTTCTTT | CSASVSWGNTEAFF
12 | NA | many | TRBJ2-1 | TRBV5-1 | TGCGCCAGCAGCTTGGACGCTGGTGAGCAGTTCTTC | CASSLDAGEQFF
14 | TRBD1 | many | TRBJ1-2 | TRBV5-1 | TGCGCCAGCAGCTTGGAAGTGACAGGGAATGGCTACACCTTC | CASSLEVTGNGYTF
17 | TRBD1 | few | TRBJ1-5 | TRBV20-1 | TGCAGTGCTAGGGGACAGGCCTACGGTCGGGGCAATCAGCCCCAGCATTTT | CSARGQAYGRGNQPQHF
17 | NA | many | TRBJ1-2 | TRBV3-1 | TGTGCCAGCAGCCAAGTCTTGGGACCGCGCCGGACCTATGGCTACACCTTC | CASSQVLGPRRTYGYTF
16 | TRBD2 | few | TRBJ2-1 | TRBV4-3 | TGCGCCAGCAGCCAAGCTCTAGCGGGGGCCTACAATGAGCAGTTCTTC | CASSQALAGAYNEQFF
12 | NA | many | TRBJ2-1 | TRBV11-1 | TGTGCCAGCAGCCCGCTAGTTGGGGAGCAGTTCTTC | CASSPLVGEQFF
14 | NA | many | TRBJ2-7 | TRBV28 | TGTGCCAGCAGTCCTTTATATCGTTCCTACGAGCAGTACTTC | CASSPLYRSYEQYF